The rows below give T cell receptor beta chains drawn from one sample of a study of long-term antiretroviral therapy in people with HIV. Measured with immunoSEQ multiplex PCR; TCRdb has only the in-frame clones, and not every one. The sample yields roughly 30,000 clones, roughly 96% seen once. The specimen comprised unsorted PBMCs, sampled about 6.6 years after starting antiretroviral therapy. These receptors originate from a man aged 25 to 45 with HIV. Both conserved end residues are part of each CDR3. A D gene is named only where the DNA matches it firmly. Only part of the rows carry a size: once, few, many, or a class if the clone is expanded.

V: TRBV4-1
J: TRBJ2-5
size: -
D: -
DNA: TGCGCCAGCAGCCAAGCGCCTCCGGCCAGCGAAGCGTACCAAGAGACCCAGTACTTC
CDR3: CASSQAPPASEAYQETQYF

V: TRBV7-2
J: TRBJ1-1
size: -
D: -
DNA: TGTGCCAGCAGCTTAGCGAGGGGGGGCCTTGACTTT
CDR3: CASSLARGGLDF

V: TRBV18
J: TRBJ2-5
size: once
D: -
DNA: TGTGCCAGCTCACCAGCGTACCAAGAGACCCAGTACTTC
CDR3: CASSPAYQETQYF

V: TRBV7-2
J: TRBJ2-5
size: -
D: -
DNA: TGTGCCAGCTCAACTAGCCGCCTCAGGGAGACCCAGTACTTC
CDR3: CASSTSRLRETQYF

V: TRBV11-3
J: TRBJ2-2
size: -
D: TRBD2
DNA: TGTGCCAGCAGCTTTGGGTCCAAACCCCGGCCGGGAGGTGGCACCGGGGAGCTGTTTTTT
CDR3: CASSFGSKPRPGGGTGELFF

V: TRBV2
J: TRBJ2-5
size: -
D: -
DNA: TGTGCCAGCAGTCCCGGGCGCGCTAGGGCCCAAGAGACCCAGTACTTC
CDR3: CASSPGRARAQETQYF

V: TRBV19
J: TRBJ1-2
size: -
D: TRBD1
DNA: TGTGCCAGTAACCCAGATCCAGGACAGGGGAGCTATGGCTACACCTTC
CDR3: CASNPDPGQGSYGYTF

V: TRBV4-1
J: TRBJ1-3
size: -
D: -
DNA: TGCGCCAGCAGCCAAGACAGGGACCTCGGAAACACCATATATTTT
CDR3: CASSQDRDLGNTIYF

V: TRBV19
J: TRBJ1-5
size: -
D: TRBD1
DNA: TGTGCCAGTAGTACAGGACAGGGGAAAGGTCAGCCCCAGCATTTT
CDR3: CASSTGQGKGQPQHF

V: TRBV5-6
J: TRBJ2-3
size: -
D: -
DNA: TGTGCCAGCAGCTTGGAGTTTACAGGGAGGGATACAGATACGCAGTATTTT
CDR3: CASSLEFTGRDTDTQYF

V: TRBV27
J: TRBJ1-1
size: -
D: -
DNA: TGTGCCAGCAGTTTCGATTTTTGGGAACGGACTGAAGCTTTCTTT
CDR3: CASSFDFWERTEAFF

V: TRBV2
J: TRBJ2-3
size: -
D: TRBD2
DNA: TGTGCCAGCAGTGTACGGACTAGCGGGGAGCAGTATTTT
CDR3: CASSVRTSGEQYF

V: TRBV2
J: TRBJ1-5
size: -
D: -
DNA: TGTGCCAGCAGTGACGCCGGGCAGCCCCAGCATTTT
CDR3: CASSDAGQPQHF

V: TRBV2
J: TRBJ2-7
size: -
D: -
DNA: TGTGCCTGGGGAGCAACCGAGCAGTACTTC
CDR3: CAWGATEQYF

V: TRBV18
J: TRBJ1-3
size: -
D: TRBD1
DNA: TGTGCCAGCTCGCCCCCCGGGACAGTCTCTGGAAACACCATATATTTT
CDR3: CASSPPGTVSGNTIYF

V: TRBV7-3
J: TRBJ1-1
size: -
D: -
DNA: TGTGCCAGCAGGGCAGGGGAAATGTACACTGAAGCTTTCTTT
CDR3: CASRAGEMYTEAFF

V: TRBV27
J: TRBJ1-3
size: -
D: -
DNA: TGTGCCAGCAGTTTAAAAAGGGCTAGCAACACCATATATTTT
CDR3: CASSLKRASNTIYF

V: TRBV6-5
J: TRBJ1-2
size: -
D: TRBD1
DNA: TGTGCCAGCAACGGACAGGGTTCCTATGGCTACACCTTC
CDR3: CASNGQGSYGYTF

V: TRBV6-5
J: TRBJ2-2
size: -
D: -
DNA: TGTGCCAGCAGTATCGACCCGACGGGCACCGGGGAGCTGTTTTTT
CDR3: CASSIDPTGTGELFF

V: TRBV4-2
J: TRBJ2-7
size: -
D: -
DNA: TGTGCCAGCAGCCAAGAGAGCGAGAGCTCCTACGAGCAGTACTTC
CDR3: CASSQESESSYEQYF

V: TRBV9
J: TRBJ1-2
size: -
D: -
DNA: TGTGCCAGCAGCCCTCTCTGGCGGACGGACTATCGGGATGGCTACACCTTC
CDR3: CASSPLWRTDYRDGYTF

V: TRBV19
J: TRBJ2-5
size: -
D: TRBD2
DNA: TGTGCCAGTAGTCCGCCCTTCGGACTAGCCCAGCCCGAGACCCAGTACTTC
CDR3: CASSPPFGLAQPETQYF

V: TRBV2
J: TRBJ1-4
size: -
D: -
DNA: TGTGCCAGCAGTGAACGCGGAGATAATGAAAAACTGTTTTTT
CDR3: CASSERGDNEKLFF

V: TRBV29-1
J: TRBJ1-5
size: -
D: -
DNA: TGCAGCGTCCAGAGTAGCAATCAGCCCCAGCATTTT
CDR3: CSVQSSNQPQHF

V: TRBV9
J: TRBJ1-6
size: -
D: -
DNA: TGTGCCAGCAGCGTAGAGGGGGTTAATTCACCCCTCCACTTT
CDR3: CASSVEGVNSPLHF

V: TRBV7-9
J: TRBJ2-7
size: -
D: TRBD1
DNA: TGTGCCAGCAGACGCCTCGGACAGGGGGAGGACGAGCAGTACTTC
CDR3: CASRRLGQGEDEQYF

V: TRBV30
J: TRBJ1-2
size: -
D: -
DNA: TGTGCCTGGAGTGTACCGGGGGCGGATGGCTACACCTTC
CDR3: CAWSVPGADGYTF

V: TRBV9
J: TRBJ1-2
size: -
D: TRBD1
DNA: TGTGCCAGCAGCAAACAGGGGACGGGCTACACCTTC
CDR3: CASSKQGTGYTF

V: TRBV18
J: TRBJ2-3
size: once
D: -
DNA: TGTGCCAGCTCACCAATCCCTCCGGGGGGCACAGATACGCAGTATTTT
CDR3: CASSPIPPGGTDTQYF

V: TRBV28
J: TRBJ2-7
size: -
D: TRBD2
DNA: TGTGCCAGCAGTTTGGGACTAGCGGGATACGAGCAGTACTTC
CDR3: CASSLGLAGYEQYF

V: TRBV2
J: TRBJ1-1
size: -
D: -
DNA: TGTGCCAGCAGCCGACAGGTTCAGGGTAGGAACACTGAAGCTTTCTTT
CDR3: CASSRQVQGRNTEAFF

V: TRBV5-5
J: TRBJ1-2
size: -
D: -
DNA: TGTGCCAGCAGCCTGTGGACGGACCTCAACTATGGCTACACCTTC
CDR3: CASSLWTDLNYGYTF

V: TRBV4-1
J: TRBJ2-7
size: -
D: -
DNA: TGCGCCAGCAGCCAAGGTATCGCCACCGGCTACGAGCAGTACTTC
CDR3: CASSQGIATGYEQYF

V: TRBV6-5
J: TRBJ1-4
size: -
D: -
DNA: TGTGCCAGCAGTAACCGGGCCTCGGGTGAAAAACTGTTTTTT
CDR3: CASSNRASGEKLFF

V: TRBV7-9
J: TRBJ2-3
size: once
D: -
DNA: TGCGCCAGCAGCCAAGACATGGTAGGGACAGATACGCAGTATTTT
CDR3: CASSQDMVGTDTQYF

V: TRBV5-1
J: TRBJ1-2
size: -
D: -
DNA: TGCGCCAGCAGCTTGACAGGAATCACCTATGGCTACACCTTC
CDR3: CASSLTGITYGYTF

V: TRBV15
J: TRBJ2-1
size: -
D: -
DNA: TGTGCCACCAGCAGAGCCGGGGCGGCATCCTACAATGAGCAGTTCTTC
CDR3: CATSRAGAASYNEQFF

V: TRBV2
J: TRBJ1-1
size: -
D: -
DNA: TGTGCCAGCGCGTCAGAAGTAAACACTGAAGCTTTCTTT
CDR3: CASASEVNTEAFF

V: TRBV5-4
J: TRBJ2-7
size: -
D: TRBD1
DNA: TGTGCCAGCAGCCCATACAGGGGCGAGCAGTACTTC
CDR3: CASSPYRGEQYF

V: TRBV7-2
J: TRBJ1-5
size: once
D: -
DNA: TGTGCCAGCAGCACGCCGGGCTCGCCCCAGCATTTT
CDR3: CASSTPGSPQHF

V: TRBV5-4
J: TRBJ2-1
size: -
D: TRBD2
DNA: TGTGCCAGCAGCCCGACTAGCGGGGCCAATGAGCAGTTCTTC
CDR3: CASSPTSGANEQFF

V: TRBV5-8
J: TRBJ2-5
size: -
D: -
DNA: TGTGCCAGCAGCTTGGCGGCCCTGTGGGAGACCCAGTACTTC
CDR3: CASSLAALWETQYF

V: TRBV9
J: TRBJ2-3
size: -
D: TRBD2
DNA: TGTGCCAGCAGCCCTCCGGGACTAGCGCGAGCCACAGATACGCAGTATTTT
CDR3: CASSPPGLARATDTQYF

V: TRBV25-1
J: TRBJ1-1
size: -
D: -
DNA: TGTGCCAGCAGCGGCACGGGAGGCAGGGTAATGAACACTGAAGCTTTCTTT
CDR3: CASSGTGGRVMNTEAFF

V: TRBV6-1
J: TRBJ2-4
size: -
D: -
DNA: TGTGCCAGCCGAGGGGTCAGGAGAGGGGCAAACATTCAGTACTTC
CDR3: CASRGVRRGANIQYF

V: TRBV29-1
J: TRBJ2-1
size: once
D: -
DNA: TGCAGCACTAGGGCCGCAAATGAGCAGTTCTTC
CDR3: CSTRAANEQFF

V: TRBV6-6
J: TRBJ2-5
size: -
D: -
DNA: TGTGCCAGCAGTTCCCAAGGACCGAGGGAGCAGTACTTC
CDR3: CASSSQGPREQYF

V: TRBV18
J: TRBJ1-2
size: -
D: -
DNA: TGTGCCAGCTCCTCATCTCTCAGGGATGGCTACACCTTC
CDR3: CASSSSLRDGYTF

V: TRBV6-5
J: TRBJ1-3
size: -
D: -
DNA: TGTGCCAGCAGTCGGGCCGTTTGGTCTGGAAACACCATATATTTT
CDR3: CASSRAVWSGNTIYF

V: TRBV11-1
J: TRBJ1-2
size: -
D: -
DNA: TGTGCCAGCAGCTTTATTGGACACTCATCGTCCTTC
CDR3: CASSFIGHSSSF

V: TRBV2
J: TRBJ1-2
size: -
D: -
DNA: TGTGCCAGCAGTGTAAGGAACTATGGCTACACCTTC
CDR3: CASSVRNYGYTF

V: TRBV4-2
J: TRBJ2-1
size: -
D: TRBD2
DNA: TGTGCCAGCAGCCAAGCCCCTAGCGGGAGTAAAAATGAGCAGTTCTTC
CDR3: CASSQAPSGSKNEQFF

V: TRBV13
J: TRBJ1-1
size: -
D: TRBD1
DNA: TGTGCCAGCAGCTCCGGGACAGGGGCCCAAGAAGCTTTCTTT
CDR3: CASSSGTGAQEAFF

V: TRBV6-5
J: TRBJ2-1
size: few
D: -
DNA: TGTGCCAGCAGCCGAAGCGGCTACAATGAGCAGTTCTTC
CDR3: CASSRSGYNEQFF

V: TRBV27
J: TRBJ2-7
size: -
D: -
DNA: TGTGCCAGCAGTTTATCGGGGGGTGCCATAACCTACGAGCAGTACTTC
CDR3: CASSLSGGAITYEQYF